This TCR beta chain was captured in a study of T cell responses to AZD1222 COVID-19 vaccine. Sequenced by immunoSEQ multiplex PCR; TCRdb stores in-frame clones only, minus some. Among 95,000 to 150,000 clones, approximately 80% were seen once, and the ten largest hold about 28%. Second doses that came at about 4 or about 12 weeks were put together. The study, taken as a whole, reports: Increased Spike-specific TCR breadth and depth were observed after two AZD1222 doses. Baseline testing showed seropositivity in only a handful of AZD1222 recipients. Spike was spanned by vaccine-associated CD4 TCRs, which were dominant at 160-218 and 743-854.

For this clone: Its antigen is unknown.

The source is an adult who received the AZD1222 COVID-19 vaccine. Specimen: peripheral blood, collected 28 days after the second AZD1222 dose.

The CDR3 nucleotides are TGTGCCAGCAGCTTGGGCACAGGCCAATCCTACGAGCAGTACTTC. Translation gives CASSLGTGQSYEQYF. The chain carries TRBV5-4 and TRBJ2-7; a weak D match, TRBD1 (5 bases). V was shortened by 0 bases and J by 1 base, with 11 bases between the two germline ends. This CDR3 region has 15 residues. Germline values: CDR1 SGHNT, CDR2 YYREEE (reference sequence).